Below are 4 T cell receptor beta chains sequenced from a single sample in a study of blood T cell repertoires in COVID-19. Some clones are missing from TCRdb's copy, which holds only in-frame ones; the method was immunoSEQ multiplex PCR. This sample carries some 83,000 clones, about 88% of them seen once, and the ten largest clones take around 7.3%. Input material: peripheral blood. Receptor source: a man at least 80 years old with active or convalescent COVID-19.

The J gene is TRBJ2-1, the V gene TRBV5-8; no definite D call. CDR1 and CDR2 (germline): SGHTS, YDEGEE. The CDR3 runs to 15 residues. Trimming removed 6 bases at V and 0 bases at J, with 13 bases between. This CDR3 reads CASTPLAVSYNEQFF. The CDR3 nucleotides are TGTGCCAGCACCCCACTGGCGGTCTCCTACAATGAGCAGTTCTTC.

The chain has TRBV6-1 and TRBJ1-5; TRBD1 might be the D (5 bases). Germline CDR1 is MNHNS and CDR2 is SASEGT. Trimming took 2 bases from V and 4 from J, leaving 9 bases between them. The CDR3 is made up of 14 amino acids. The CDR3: CASSENGGNQPQHF. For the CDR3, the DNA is TGTGCCAGCAGTGAAAACGGGGGAAATCAGCCCCAGCATTTT.

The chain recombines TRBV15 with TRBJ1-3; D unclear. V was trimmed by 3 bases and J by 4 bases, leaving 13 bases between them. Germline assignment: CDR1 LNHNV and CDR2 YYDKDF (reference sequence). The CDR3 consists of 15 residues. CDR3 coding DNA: TGTGCCACCAGCAGGGCACGGGGTTACGGAAACACCATATATTTT. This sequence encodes CATSRARGYGNTIYF.

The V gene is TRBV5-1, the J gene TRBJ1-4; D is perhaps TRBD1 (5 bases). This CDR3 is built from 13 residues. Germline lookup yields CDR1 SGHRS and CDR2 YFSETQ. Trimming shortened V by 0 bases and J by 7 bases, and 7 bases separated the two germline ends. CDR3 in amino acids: CASSLAGGEKLFF. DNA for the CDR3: TGCGCCAGCAGCTTGGCCGGGGGTGAAAAACTGTTTTTT.